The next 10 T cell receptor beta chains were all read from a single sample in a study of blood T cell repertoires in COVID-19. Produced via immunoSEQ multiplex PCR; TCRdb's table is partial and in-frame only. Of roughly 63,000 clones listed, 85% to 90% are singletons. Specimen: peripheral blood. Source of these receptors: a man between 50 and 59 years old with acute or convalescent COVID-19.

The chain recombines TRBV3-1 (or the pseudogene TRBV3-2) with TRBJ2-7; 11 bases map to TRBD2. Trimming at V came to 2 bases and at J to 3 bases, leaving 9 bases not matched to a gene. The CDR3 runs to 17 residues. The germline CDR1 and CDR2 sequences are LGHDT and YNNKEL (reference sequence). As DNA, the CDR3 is TGTGCCAGCAGCCAAAAAGGGACTAGCGGCTCCTTCTACGAGCAGTACTTC. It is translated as CASSQKGTSGSFYEQYF.

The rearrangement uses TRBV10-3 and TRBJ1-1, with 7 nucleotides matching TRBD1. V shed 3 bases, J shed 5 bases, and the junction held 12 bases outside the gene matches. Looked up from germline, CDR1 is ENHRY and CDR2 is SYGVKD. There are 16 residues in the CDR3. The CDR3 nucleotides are TGTGCCATCAGTGACCCCACAAGACAGGGTGAGACTGAAGCTTTCTTT. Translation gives CAISDPTRQGETEAFF.

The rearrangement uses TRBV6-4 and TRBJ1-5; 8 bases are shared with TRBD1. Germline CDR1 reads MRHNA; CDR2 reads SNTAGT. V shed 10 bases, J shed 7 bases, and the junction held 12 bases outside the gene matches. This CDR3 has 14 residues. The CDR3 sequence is CAITTQGAGQPQHF. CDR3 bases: TGTGCCATCACCACTCAGGGGGCGGGACAGCCCCAGCATTTT.

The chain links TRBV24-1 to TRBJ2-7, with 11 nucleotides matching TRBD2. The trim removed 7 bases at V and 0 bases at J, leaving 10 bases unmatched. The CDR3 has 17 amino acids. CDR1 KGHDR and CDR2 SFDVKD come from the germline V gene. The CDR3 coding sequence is TGTGCCACCAGGGGGGAGACTAGCGGGACAAGCTCCTACGAGCAGTACGTC. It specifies CATRGETSGTSSYEQYV.

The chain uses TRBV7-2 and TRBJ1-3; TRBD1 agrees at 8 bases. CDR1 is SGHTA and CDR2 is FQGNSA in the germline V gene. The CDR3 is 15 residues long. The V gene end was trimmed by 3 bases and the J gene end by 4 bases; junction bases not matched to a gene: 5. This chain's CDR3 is CASSLTGANGNTIYF. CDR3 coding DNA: TGTGCCAGCAGCTTGACAGGGGCGAACGGAAACACCATATATTTT.

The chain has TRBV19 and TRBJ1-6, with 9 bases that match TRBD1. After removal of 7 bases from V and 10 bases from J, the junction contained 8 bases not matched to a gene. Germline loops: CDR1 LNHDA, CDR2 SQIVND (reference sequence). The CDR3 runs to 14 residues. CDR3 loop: CASTPGQGVSPLHF. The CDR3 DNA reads TGTGCCAGTACCCCGGGACAGGGAGTCTCACCCCTCCACTTT.

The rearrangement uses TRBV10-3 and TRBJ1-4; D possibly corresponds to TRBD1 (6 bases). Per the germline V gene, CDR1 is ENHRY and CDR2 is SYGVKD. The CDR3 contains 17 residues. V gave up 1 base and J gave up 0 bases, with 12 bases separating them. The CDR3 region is CAISEFYTGTTNEKLFF. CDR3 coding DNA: TGTGCCATCAGTGAGTTTTATACAGGGACAACTAATGAAAAACTGTTTTTT.

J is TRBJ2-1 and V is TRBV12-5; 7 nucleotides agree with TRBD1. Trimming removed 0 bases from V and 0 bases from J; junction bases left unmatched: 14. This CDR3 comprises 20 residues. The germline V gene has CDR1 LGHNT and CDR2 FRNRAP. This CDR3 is CASGLVLWDRHPSSYNEQFF. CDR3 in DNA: TGTGCTAGTGGTTTGGTACTATGGGACAGACACCCTAGCTCCTACAATGAGCAGTTCTTC.

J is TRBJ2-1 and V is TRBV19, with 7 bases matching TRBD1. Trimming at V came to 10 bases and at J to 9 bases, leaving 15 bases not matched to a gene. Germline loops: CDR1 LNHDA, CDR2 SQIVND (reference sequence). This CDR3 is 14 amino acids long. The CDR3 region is CATKGQGDFGEQFF. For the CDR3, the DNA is TGTGCCACCAAGGGGCAGGGGGATTTTGGTGAGCAGTTCTTC.

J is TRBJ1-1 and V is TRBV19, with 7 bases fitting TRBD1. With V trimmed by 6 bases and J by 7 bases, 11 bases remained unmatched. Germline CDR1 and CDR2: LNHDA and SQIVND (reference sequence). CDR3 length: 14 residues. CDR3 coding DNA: TGTGCCAGTAGAAGACAGGGCAACCTCGTTGAAGCTTTCTTT. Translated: CASRRQGNLVEAFF.